Below are 10 T cell receptor beta chains sequenced from a single sample in a study of T cells in Graves' hyperthyroidism and ophthalmopathy. Regions amplified from RNA transcripts were the TCR beta CDR3 regions. First-round RT-PCR of the TCR CDR3 relied on the HTBI primer set. TCRdb passed the multiplex PCR reads through MiXCR, listing each CDR3 protein once. The repertoire holds roughly 380,000 distinct CDR3 sequences, with about 13% as singletons. What was sequenced was blood. The receptors here all came from a man under 40 with Graves' hyperthyroidism that later progressed to Graves' ophthalmopathy.

The genes are TRBV6-1 and TRBJ2-3, with TRBD1 as a possible D gene (6 bases). The CDR3 is made up of 16 amino acids. V lost 6 bases to trimming and J lost 5 bases, with 21 bases between them. Germline V CDR1 and CDR2: MNHNS, SASEGT. CDR3 nucleotides: TGTGCCAGCAGATCCACGGGAATGCCCAGGGGAGATACGCAGTATTTT. Its translation: CASRSTGMPRGDTQYF.

This clonotype appeared a few times. This chain connects TRBV20-1 to TRBJ1-5, with TRBD1 matching over 7 bases. Germline trimming cut 6 bases from V and 5 bases from J; bases unmatched to any gene: 7. Per the germline V gene, CDR1 is DFQATT and CDR2 is SNEGSKA (reference sequence). The CDR3 sequence is 13 residues long. The CDR3 loop reads CSAIRDRYQPQHF. The CDR3 nucleotides read TGCAGTGCAATCCGGGACAGATATCAGCCCCAGCATTTT.

This clonotype was recorded at least ten times. The chain couples TRBV7-2 to TRBJ2-1; 11 bases agree with TRBD1. The V and J ends lost 0 bases and 10 bases, in that order; junction bases with no gene match: 14. CDR3 length: 18 residues. The germline V gene encodes CDR1 SGHTA and CDR2 FQGNSA. The CDR3 loop is CASSLAVLRDRGLWEQFF. CDR3 DNA sequence: TGTGCCAGCAGCTTAGCGGTCCTCCGGGACAGGGGGTTATGGGAGCAGTTCTTC.

This clonotype was seen at least ten times. The chain has TRBV27 and TRBJ1-5; D may be TRBD1 (5 bases). The CDR3 length is 13 residues. Germline CDR1 and CDR2: MNHEY and SMNVEV (reference sequence). Between the trimmed V and J ends, which lost 5 bases and 5 bases, there was a span of 10 bases. DNA for the CDR3: TGTGCCAGCAGTCGAAAAGGGGATCAGCCCCAGCATTTT. Translating it yields CASSRKGDQPQHF.

CDR3 sequence reads: CRGGNPAKNIQYF. For the CDR3, the DNA is TGCAGGGGGGGAAATCCGGCCAAAAACATTCAGTACTTC. The chain is built from TRBV20-1 and TRBJ2-4; D might be TRBD2 (6 bases). The V gene's germline CDR1 is DFQATT and CDR2 SNEGSKA (reference sequence). The CDR3 sequence is 13 residues long.

This clonotype has a count of ten or more. V gene TRBV12-3 or TRBV12-4 combines with J gene TRBJ1-1; perhaps TRBD1 as D (6 bases). CDR3 length: 15 residues. Trimming removed 5 bases from V and 6 bases from J, with 19 bases in between. CDR3 sequence: CASSLEWGRGAEAFF. The CDR3 nucleotides are TGTGCCAGCAGTCTCGAGTGGGGGCGGGGGGCTGAAGCTTTCTTT.

This clonotype was counted at least ten times. V usage is TRBV27 and J usage is TRBJ1-2; 10 bases line up with TRBD1. This CDR3 has 17 amino acids. V gave up 5 bases and J gave up 3 bases; unmatched junction bases: 12. Germline V CDR1 and CDR2: MNHEY, SMNVEV (reference sequence). The DNA of the CDR3 is TGTGCCAGCAGTCCCCGGGACAGGGGAGCCCCTCACTATGGCTACACCTTC. Its translation: CASSPRDRGAPHYGYTF.

This clonotype showed up just a few times. This chain joins TRBV5-1 and TRBJ2-1; D tentatively fits TRBD1 or TRBD2 (6 bases each). The ends were cut back, 4 bases at V and 7 bases at J, with 9 bases in the middle. Looked up from germline, CDR1 is SGHRS and CDR2 is YFSETQ. The CDR3 length is 12 residues. The CDR3 sequence: CASSRGRNEQFF. The CDR3 DNA is TGCGCCAGCAGCCGGGGGCGGAATGAGCAGTTCTTC.

This clonotype was observed a handful of times. The chain has TRBV10-3 and TRBJ1-1, with D possibly TRBD1 on 5 matching bases. This CDR3 region has 18 residues. CDR1 is ENHRY, CDR2 SYGVKD, per germline. The V gene lost 10 bases and the J gene lost 0 bases, with 27 bases spanning the gap. The CDR3 DNA sequence: TGTGCCAGCTCGGGACGGAGACTTGCGAAGGTGATGAACACTGAAGCTTTCTTT. Its protein product is CASSGRRLAKVMNTEAFF.

This clonotype has at least ten counts. The chain carries TRBV7-8 and TRBJ2-5; D might be TRBD1 or TRBD2, each matching 5 bases. The CDR3 loop spans 15 amino acids. V was clipped by 5 bases and J by 2 bases, with 15 bases between them. CDR1 is SGHVS and CDR2 is FQNEAQ in the germline V gene. CDR3 protein: CASSVRLGAQETQYF. CDR3 DNA: TGTGCCAGCAGCGTTCGACTCGGGGCTCAAGAGACCCAGTACTTC.